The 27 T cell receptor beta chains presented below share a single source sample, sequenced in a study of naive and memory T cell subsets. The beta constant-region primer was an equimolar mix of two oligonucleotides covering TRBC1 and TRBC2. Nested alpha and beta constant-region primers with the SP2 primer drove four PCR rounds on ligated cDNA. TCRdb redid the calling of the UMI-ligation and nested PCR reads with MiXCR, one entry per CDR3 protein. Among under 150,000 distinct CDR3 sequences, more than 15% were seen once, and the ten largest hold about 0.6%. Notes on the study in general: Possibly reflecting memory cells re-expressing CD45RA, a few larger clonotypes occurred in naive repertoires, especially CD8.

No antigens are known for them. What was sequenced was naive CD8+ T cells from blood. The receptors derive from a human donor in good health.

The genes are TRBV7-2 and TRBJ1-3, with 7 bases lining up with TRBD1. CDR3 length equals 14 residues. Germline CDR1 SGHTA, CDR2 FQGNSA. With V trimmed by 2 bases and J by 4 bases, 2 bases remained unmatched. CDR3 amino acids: CASSLTGVGNTIYF. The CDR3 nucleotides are TGTGCCAGCAGCTTAACAGGGGTCGGAAACACCATATATTTT.

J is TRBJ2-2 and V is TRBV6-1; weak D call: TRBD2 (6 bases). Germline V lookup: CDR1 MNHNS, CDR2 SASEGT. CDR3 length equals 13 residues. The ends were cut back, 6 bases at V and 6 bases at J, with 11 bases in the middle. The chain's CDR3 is CASRFRESGELFF. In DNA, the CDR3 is TGTGCCAGCAGATTCCGGGAGTCCGGGGAGCTGTTTTTT.

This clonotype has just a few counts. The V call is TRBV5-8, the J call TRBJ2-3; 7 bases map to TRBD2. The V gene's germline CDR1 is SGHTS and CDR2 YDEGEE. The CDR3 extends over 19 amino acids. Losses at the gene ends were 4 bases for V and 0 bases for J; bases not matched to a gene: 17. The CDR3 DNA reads TGTGCCAGCAGCCGGGACTTGGCGGGAGTCCCATCAAGCACAGATACGCAGTATTTT. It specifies CASSRDLAGVPSSTDTQYF.

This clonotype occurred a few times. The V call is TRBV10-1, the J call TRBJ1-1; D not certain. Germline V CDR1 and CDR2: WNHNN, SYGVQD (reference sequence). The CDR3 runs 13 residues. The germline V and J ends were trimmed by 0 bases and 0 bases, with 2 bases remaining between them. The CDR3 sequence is CASSESVNTEAFF. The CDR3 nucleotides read TGCGCCAGCAGTGAGTCTGTGAACACTGAAGCTTTCTTT.

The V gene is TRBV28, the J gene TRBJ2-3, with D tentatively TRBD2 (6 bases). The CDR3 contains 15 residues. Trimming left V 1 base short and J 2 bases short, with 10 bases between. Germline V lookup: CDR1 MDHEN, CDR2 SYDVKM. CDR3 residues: CASSLSWGLTDTQYF. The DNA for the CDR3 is TGTGCCAGCAGTTTATCCTGGGGACTCACAGATACGCAGTATTTT.

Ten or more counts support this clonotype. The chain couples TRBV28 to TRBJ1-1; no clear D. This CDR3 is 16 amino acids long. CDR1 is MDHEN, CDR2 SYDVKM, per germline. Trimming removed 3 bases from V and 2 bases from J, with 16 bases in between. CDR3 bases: TGTGCCAGCAGTTTCCGGACCCTCCAAGAAAACACTGAAGCTTTCTTT. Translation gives CASSFRTLQENTEAFF.

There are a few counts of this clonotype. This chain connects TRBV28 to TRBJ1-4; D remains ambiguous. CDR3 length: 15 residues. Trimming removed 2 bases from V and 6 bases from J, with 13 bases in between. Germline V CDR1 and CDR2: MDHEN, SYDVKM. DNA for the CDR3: TGTGCCAGCAGTTTAGGTCCGGGCAGAGATGAAAAACTGTTTTTT. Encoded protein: CASSLGPGRDEKLFF. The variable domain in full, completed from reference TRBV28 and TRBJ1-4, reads DVKVTQSSRYLVKRTGEKVFLECVQDMDHENMFWYRQDPGLGLRLIYFSYDVKMKEKGDIPEGYSVSREKKERFSLILESASTNQTSMYLCASSLGPGRDEKLFFGSGTQLSVL.

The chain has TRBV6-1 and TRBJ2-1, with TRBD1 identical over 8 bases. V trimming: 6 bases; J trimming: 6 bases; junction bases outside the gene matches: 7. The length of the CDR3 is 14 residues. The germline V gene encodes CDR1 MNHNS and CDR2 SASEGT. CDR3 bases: TGTGCCAGCAGGAAACGACAGGGGCCCAATGAGCAGTTCTTC. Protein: CASRKRQGPNEQFF.

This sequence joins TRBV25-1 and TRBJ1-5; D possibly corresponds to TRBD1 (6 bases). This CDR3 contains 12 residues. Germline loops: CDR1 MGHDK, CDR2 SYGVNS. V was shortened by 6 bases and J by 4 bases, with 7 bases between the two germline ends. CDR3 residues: CASRGGNQPQHF. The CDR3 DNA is TGTGCCAGCAGAGGGGGGAATCAGCCCCAGCATTTT. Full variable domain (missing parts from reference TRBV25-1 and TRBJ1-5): EADIYQTPRYLVIGTGKKITLECSQTMGHDKMYWYQQDPGMELHLIHYSYGVNSTEKGDLSSESTVSRIRTEHFPLTLESARPSHTSQYLCASRGGNQPQHFGDGTRLSIL.

For the CDR3, the DNA is TGCAGTGCTAGACCTATGGGGGGACTGATGCTCAATGAGCAGTTCTTC. Encoded protein: CSARPMGGLMLNEQFF. The chain carries TRBV20-1 and TRBJ2-1; TRBD2 is a possible D gene (6 bases). Germline CDR1 is DFQATT and CDR2 is SNEGSKA (reference sequence). Trimming pared 2 bases from V and 6 bases from J, leaving 20 bases between. CDR3 length equals 16 residues.

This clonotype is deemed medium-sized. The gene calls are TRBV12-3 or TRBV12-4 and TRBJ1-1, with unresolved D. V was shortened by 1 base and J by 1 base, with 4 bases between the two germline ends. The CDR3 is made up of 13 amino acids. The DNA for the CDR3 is TGTGCCAGCAGTTTAGTAGGGAACACTGAAGCTTTCTTT. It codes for CASSLVGNTEAFF.

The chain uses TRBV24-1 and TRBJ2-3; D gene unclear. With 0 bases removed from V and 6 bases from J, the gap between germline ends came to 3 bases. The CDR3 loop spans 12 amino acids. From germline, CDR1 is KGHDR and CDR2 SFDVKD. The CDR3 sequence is CATSDLKDTQYF. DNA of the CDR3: TGTGCCACCAGTGATTTGAAGGATACGCAGTATTTT.

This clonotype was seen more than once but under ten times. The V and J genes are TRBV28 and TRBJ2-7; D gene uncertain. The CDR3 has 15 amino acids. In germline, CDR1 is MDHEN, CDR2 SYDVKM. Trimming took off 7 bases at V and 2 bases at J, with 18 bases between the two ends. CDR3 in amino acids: CASTPFAGSTYEQYF. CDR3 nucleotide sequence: TGTGCCAGCACCCCCTTCGCCGGAAGTACCTACGAGCAGTACTTC.

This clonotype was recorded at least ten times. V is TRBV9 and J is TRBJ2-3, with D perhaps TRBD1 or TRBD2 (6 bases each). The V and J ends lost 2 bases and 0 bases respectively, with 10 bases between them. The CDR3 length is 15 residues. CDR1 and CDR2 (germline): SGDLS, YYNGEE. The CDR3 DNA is TGTGCCAGCAGCGTGGAGGGGGGTAGCACAGATACGCAGTATTTT. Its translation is CASSVEGGSTDTQYF.

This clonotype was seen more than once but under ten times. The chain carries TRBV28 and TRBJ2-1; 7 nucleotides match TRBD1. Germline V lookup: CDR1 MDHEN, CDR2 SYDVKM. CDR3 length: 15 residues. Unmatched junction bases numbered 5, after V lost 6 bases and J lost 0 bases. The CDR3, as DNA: TGTGCCAGCAGGAGCAGGGGGAGCTCCTACAATGAGCAGTTCTTC. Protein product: CASRSRGSSYNEQFF. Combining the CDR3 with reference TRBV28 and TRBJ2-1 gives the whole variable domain DVKVTQSSRYLVKRTGEKVFLECVQDMDHENMFWYRQDPGLGLRLIYFSYDVKMKEKGDIPEGYSVSREKKERFSLILESASTNQTSMYLCASRSRGSSYNEQFFGPGTRLTVL.

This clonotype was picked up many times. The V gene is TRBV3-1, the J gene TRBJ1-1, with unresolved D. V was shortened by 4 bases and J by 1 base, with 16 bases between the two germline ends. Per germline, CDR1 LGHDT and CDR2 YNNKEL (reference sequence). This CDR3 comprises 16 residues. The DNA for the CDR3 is TGTGCCAGCAGCCTAAGCTGGCCCCCGGGGAACACTGAAGCTTTCTTT. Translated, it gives CASSLSWPPGNTEAFF.

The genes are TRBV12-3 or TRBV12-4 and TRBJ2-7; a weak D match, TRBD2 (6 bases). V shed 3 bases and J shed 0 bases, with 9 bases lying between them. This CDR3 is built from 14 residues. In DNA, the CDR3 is TGTGCCAGCAGTTTTGAGGACTACTCCTACGAGCAGTACTTC. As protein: CASSFEDYSYEQYF.

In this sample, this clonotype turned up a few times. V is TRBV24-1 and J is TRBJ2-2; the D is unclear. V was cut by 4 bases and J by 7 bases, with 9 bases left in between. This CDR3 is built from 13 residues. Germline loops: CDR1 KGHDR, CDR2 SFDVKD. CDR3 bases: TGTGCCACCAGTGACCCGGACGGCGGGGAGCTGTTTTTT. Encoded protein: CATSDPDGGELFF.

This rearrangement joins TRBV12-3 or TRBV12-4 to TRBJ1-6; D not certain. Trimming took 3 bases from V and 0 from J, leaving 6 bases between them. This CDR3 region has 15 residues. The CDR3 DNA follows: TGTGCCAGCAGTTTCCAGAGCTCCTATAATTCACCCCTCCACTTT. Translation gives CASSFQSSYNSPLHF.

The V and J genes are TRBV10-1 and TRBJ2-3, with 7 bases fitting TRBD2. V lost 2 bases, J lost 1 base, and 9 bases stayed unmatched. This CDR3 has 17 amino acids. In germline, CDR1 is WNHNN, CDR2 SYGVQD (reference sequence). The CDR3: CASSEMAGETGTDTQYF. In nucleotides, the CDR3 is TGCGCCAGCAGTGAGATGGCGGGAGAGACCGGCACAGATACGCAGTATTTT.

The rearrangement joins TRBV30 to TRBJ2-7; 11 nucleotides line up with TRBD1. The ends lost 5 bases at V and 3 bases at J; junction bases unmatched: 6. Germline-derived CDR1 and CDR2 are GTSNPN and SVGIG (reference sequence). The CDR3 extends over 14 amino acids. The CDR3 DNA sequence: TGTGCCTGGGCCAGGGGACAGGGGGTCTACGAGCAGTACTTC. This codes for CAWARGQGVYEQYF. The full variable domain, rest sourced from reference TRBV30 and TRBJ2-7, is SQTIHQWPATLVQPVGSPLSLECTVEGTSNPNLYWYRQAAGRGLQLLFYSVGIGQISSEVPQNLSASRPQDRQFILSSKKLLLSDSGFYLCAWARGQGVYEQYFGPGTRLTVT.

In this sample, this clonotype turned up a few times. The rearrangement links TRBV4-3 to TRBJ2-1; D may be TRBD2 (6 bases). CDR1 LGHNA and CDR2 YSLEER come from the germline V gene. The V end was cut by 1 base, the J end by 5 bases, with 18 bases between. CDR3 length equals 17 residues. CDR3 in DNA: TGCGCCAGCAGCCAAGCTCTCGGACGGGAGATGAACAATGAGCAGTTCTTC. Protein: CASSQALGREMNNEQFF.

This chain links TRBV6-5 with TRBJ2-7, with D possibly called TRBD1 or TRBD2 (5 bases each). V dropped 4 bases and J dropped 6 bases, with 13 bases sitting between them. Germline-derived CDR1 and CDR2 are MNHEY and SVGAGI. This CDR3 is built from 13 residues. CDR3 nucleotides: TGTGCCAGCAGTTTCTGGGGGAACAGCGAGCAGTACTTC. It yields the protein CASSFWGNSEQYF.

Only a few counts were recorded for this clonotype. This chain's CDR3 is CASSQGLAVVSGELFF. CDR3 coding DNA: TGTGCCAGCAGCCAGGGACTAGCGGTTGTCTCCGGGGAGCTGTTTTTT. V gene TRBV14 combines with J gene TRBJ2-2, with 11 bases aligning to TRBD2. Germline assignment: CDR1 SGHDN and CDR2 FVKESK. This CDR3 is built from 16 residues. V shed 3 bases and J 6 bases; nucleotides not matched to a gene: 6.

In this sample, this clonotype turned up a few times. The CDR3 region is CASSALAEHSYNEQFF. The DNA for the CDR3 is TGTGCCAGCAGCGCCTTAGCGGAACACTCCTACAATGAGCAGTTCTTC. V gene TRBV7-8 combines with J gene TRBJ2-1; D is possibly TRBD2 (6 bases). This CDR3 has 16 residues. Germline CDR1 reads SGHVS; CDR2 reads FQNEAQ. V was trimmed by 5 bases and J by 0 bases, leaving 14 bases between them.

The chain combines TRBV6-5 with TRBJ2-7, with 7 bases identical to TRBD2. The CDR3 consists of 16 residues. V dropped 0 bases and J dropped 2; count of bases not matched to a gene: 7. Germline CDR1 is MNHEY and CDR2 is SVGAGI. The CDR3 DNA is TGTGCCAGCAGTTACTCGCAATTTGCGGGAGCCTACGAGCAGTACTTC. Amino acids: CASSYSQFAGAYEQYF.

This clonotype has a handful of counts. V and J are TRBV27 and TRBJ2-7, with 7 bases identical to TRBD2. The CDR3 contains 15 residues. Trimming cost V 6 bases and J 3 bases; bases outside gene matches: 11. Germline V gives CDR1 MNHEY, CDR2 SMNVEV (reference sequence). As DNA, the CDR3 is TGTGCCAGCAGCCTCGGACTAGTCGGCTTCTACGAGCAGTACTTC. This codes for CASSLGLVGFYEQYF.